This entry is about one T cell receptor (beta chain). What it binds is unknown. This CDR3 comprises 16 residues. Trimming took 2 bases from V and 1 from J, leaving 14 bases between them. Germline CDR1 reads LNHDA; CDR2 reads SQIVND (reference sequence). This entry comes from a study of cytomegalovirus exposure and HLA in healthy donors. Study results and limitations: Confirmation in vitro established that a few CMV-associated chains were specific for CMV antigens. In an earlier analysis, most TCR beta V segments were productive about 87% or about 30% of the time. Despite most TCR sequences being rare, some public TCRs occurred in many donors.

PCR was performed using 60 Vbeta and 13 Jbeta primers. Sequenced by immunoSEQ multiplex PCR; TCRdb stores in-frame clones only, minus some. The sample lists about 140,000 clones; approximately 79% were seen once. Sequencing was carried out using PBMCs. This rearrangement joins TRBV19 to TRBJ1-1; D not certain. This TCR came from a man younger than 30 in good health and CMV-seronegative. In nucleotides, the CDR3 is TGTGCCAGTAGTATAAGGGCCCGGCGGGGGAACACTGAAGCTTTCTTT. This sequence encodes CASSIRARRGNTEAFF.